Shown below are 18 T cell receptor beta chains from a single sample sequenced in a study of blood T cell repertoires in COVID-19. The table came from immunoSEQ multiplex PCR; TCRdb's copy has only in-frame clones and leaves some out. The sample lists 180,000 or so clones; more than 70% were seen once. Material: peripheral blood. The source of these receptors is a woman aged 80 or over with active or convalescent COVID-19.

The chain joins TRBV5-8 to TRBJ1-2; TRBD1 aligns across 7 bases. The length of the CDR3 is 16 residues. V lost 1 base to trimming and J lost 3 bases; unmatched junction nucleotides: 9. Germline lookup yields CDR1 SGHTS and CDR2 YDEGEE. The CDR3 sequence is CASSLNPGGQDYGYTF. The CDR3 region has the DNA TGTGCCAGCAGCTTGAACCCAGGGGGGCAGGACTATGGCTACACCTTC.

The chain joins TRBV5-1 to TRBJ2-3; TRBD2 is a possible D gene (6 bases). CDR3 size: 15 residues. V shed 4 bases and J shed 3 bases, with 15 bases lying between them. Germline lookup yields CDR1 SGHRS and CDR2 YFSETQ. As DNA, the CDR3 is TGCGCCAGCAGCCCTGACGGGGGAGCTACAGATACGCAGTATTTT. The encoded protein is CASSPDGGATDTQYF.

Regarding this clone: Other DNA sequences within the sample encode an identical CDR3. CDR3 coding DNA: TGCAGTGCCTCCGGGACCTACGAGCAGTACTTC. It translates to CSASGTYEQYF. The rearrangement links TRBV20-1 to TRBJ2-7; D is possibly TRBD2 (5 bases). V shed 6 bases and J shed 2 bases, with 8 bases lying between them. The CDR3 length is 11 residues. CDR1 is DFQATT and CDR2 is SNEGSKA in the germline V gene (reference sequence).

This clone appeared a single time. The chain has TRBV10-3 and TRBJ2-5, with TRBD1 matching over 8 bases. The CDR3 contains 15 residues. Germline V gene data show CDR1 as ENHRY and CDR2 as SYGVKD. The ends lost 4 bases at V and 2 bases at J; junction bases unmatched: 6. The CDR3 nucleotides are TGTGCCATCAGTGGACCCGGGACAGGTCAAGAGACCCAGTACTTC. Amino acid sequence: CAISGPGTGQETQYF.

The DNA of the CDR3 is TGTGCCAGCAGCCGCGACAGGGGGCTATATGCTAACTATGGCTACACCTTC. Amino acid sequence: CASSRDRGLYANYGYTF. V and J are TRBV6-2 or TRBV6-3 and TRBJ1-2, with TRBD1 matching over 10 bases. V lost 6 bases, J lost 0 bases, and 10 bases stayed unmatched. The V gene's germline CDR1 is MNHEY and CDR2 SVGEGT. The CDR3 runs to 17 residues.

This clone was picked up a small number of times. V usage is TRBV6-6 and J usage is TRBJ1-5; 8 bases are a match to TRBD1. After removal of 9 bases from V and 0 bases from J, the junction contained 10 bases not matched to a gene. In germline, CDR1 is MNHNY, CDR2 SVGAGI (reference sequence). The CDR3 is 16 residues long. DNA of the CDR3: TGTGCCAGTCATTCAGAGACAGGGGTTAGCAATCAGCCCCAGCATTTT. It is translated as CASHSETGVSNQPQHF.

V usage is TRBV5-6 and J usage is TRBJ1-1, with 7 bases matching TRBD1. Losses at the gene ends were 3 bases for V and 3 bases for J; bases not matched to a gene: 20. Germline assignment: CDR1 SGHDT and CDR2 YYEEEE. The CDR3 spans 19 residues. The CDR3 loop reads CASSWGLGQEVQKDTEAFF. CDR3 sequence (DNA): TGTGCCAGCAGCTGGGGATTAGGACAGGAAGTACAGAAGGACACTGAAGCTTTCTTT.

The rearrangement links TRBV27 to TRBJ2-3, with TRBD1 matching 7 bases. This CDR3 has 16 amino acids. Trimming at V came to 6 bases and at J to 1 base, leaving 10 bases not matched to a gene. Per the germline V gene, CDR1 is MNHEY and CDR2 is SMNVEV (reference sequence). CDR3 protein: CASRVQGSIGTDTQYF. The CDR3 region has the DNA TGTGCCAGCAGGGTACAGGGGAGCATCGGCACAGATACGCAGTATTTT.

This clone was found a few times. The chain couples TRBV6-5 to TRBJ2-1; 9 bases align to TRBD2. CDR1 and CDR2 from the germline V gene are MNHEY and SVGAGI. Losses at the gene ends were 0 bases for V and 9 bases for J; bases not matched to a gene: 6. This CDR3 has 15 residues. The CDR3 sequence is CASSYSVAGGLEQFF. The DNA for the CDR3 is TGTGCCAGCAGTTACTCGGTGGCGGGGGGGCTTGAGCAGTTCTTC.

The gene calls are TRBV9 and TRBJ2-5; TRBD1 matches at 7 bases. In germline, CDR1 is SGDLS, CDR2 YYNGEE. The V and J ends lost 3 bases and 5 bases, in that order; junction bases with no gene match: 7. This CDR3 is 14 amino acids long. CDR3 sequence (DNA): TGTGCCAGCAGCGCCGGACAGGCGGCCGAGACCCAGTACTTC. Its protein is CASSAGQAAETQYF. Based on the CDR3 plus reference TRBV9 and TRBJ2-5, the full variable domain is DSGVTQTPKHLITATGQRVTLRCSPRSGDLSVYWYQQSLDQGLQFLIQYYNGEERAKGNILERFSAQQFPDLHSELNLSSLELGDSALYFCASSAGQAAETQYFGPGTRLLVL.

This rearrangement joins TRBV28 to TRBJ2-3; 8 bases agree with TRBD2. This CDR3 is built from 14 residues. V shed 3 bases and J 3 bases; nucleotides not matched to a gene: 2. Germline values: CDR1 MDHEN, CDR2 SYDVKM. The CDR3 nucleotides read TGTGCCAGCAGTTTCCGGGGGGGTACAGATACGCAGTATTTT. The encoded protein is CASSFRGGTDTQYF.

The CDR3: CASSPGRGGGYTF. DNA for the CDR3: TGCGCCAGCAGCCCTGGTAGGGGGGGTGGCTACACCTTC. The chain is built from TRBV5-1 and TRBJ1-2; a possible D gene is TRBD1 (6 bases). Germline values: CDR1 SGHRS, CDR2 YFSETQ. The CDR3 covers 13 residues. V dropped 4 bases and J dropped 7 bases, with 14 bases sitting between them.

The rearrangement uses TRBV5-5 and TRBJ1-1; 7 bases align to TRBD1. The CDR3 totals 15 residues. Germline V gene data show CDR1 as SGHKS and CDR2 as YYEKEE (reference sequence). After removal of 4 bases from V and 6 bases from J, the junction contained 12 bases not matched to a gene. This CDR3 reads CASSTPGQLISEAFF. The CDR3 region has the DNA TGTGCCAGCAGCACCCCGGGACAGTTGATTTCTGAAGCTTTCTTT. Complete variable domain (other parts from reference TRBV5-5 and TRBJ1-1): DAGVTQSPTHLIKTRGQQVTLRCSPISGHKSVSWYQQVLGQGPQFIFQYYEKEERGRGNFPDRFSARQFPNYSSELNVNALLLGDSALYLCASSTPGQLISEAFFGQGTRLTVV.

The V call is TRBV20-1, the J call TRBJ2-1, with D perhaps matching TRBD2 (5 bases). The CDR3 consists of 11 residues. Trimming removed 6 bases from V and 9 bases from J, with 12 bases in between. The germline V gene has CDR1 DFQATT and CDR2 SNEGSKA (reference sequence). The CDR3 DNA reads TGCAGTGCCCCTGACTACGGTGAGCAGTTCTTC. This encodes CSAPDYGEQFF.

This chain links TRBV7-2 with TRBJ2-1, with 7 bases that match TRBD1. The CDR3 length is 17 residues. The germline CDR1 and CDR2 sequences are SGHTA and FQGNSA. The J segment lost 0 bases and the V segment lost 1 base, leaving 6 bases of the junction unmatched. The CDR3 coding sequence is TGTGCCAGCAGCTTAGGGGGGACAGCAAACTCCTACAATGAGCAGTTCTTC. This gives the protein CASSLGGTANSYNEQFF. The complete variable domain, with remaining parts taken from reference TRBV7-2 and TRBJ2-1, reads GAGVSQSPSNKVTEKGKDVELRCDPISGHTALYWYRQSLGQGLEFLIYFQGNSAPDKSGLPSDRFSAERTGGSVSTLTIQRTQQEDSAVYLCASSLGGTANSYNEQFFGPGTRLTVL.

The chain recombines TRBV18 with TRBJ1-1; 10 positions match TRBD1. CDR1 and CDR2 (germline): KGHSH, LQKENI. The CDR3 contains 16 residues. J was trimmed by 3 bases and V by 4 bases; bases with no gene match: 8. The CDR3 is CASSLTHGTGDTEAFF. CDR3 in DNA: TGTGCCAGCTCACTTACTCATGGGACAGGGGACACTGAAGCTTTCTTT.

This clone is medium-sized by share. The chain recombines TRBV4-1 with TRBJ2-7; tentative D call: TRBD2 (7 bases). Germline CDR1 reads MGHRA; CDR2 reads YSYEKL. Trimming cost V 5 bases and J 3 bases, with 17 bases left between them. The CDR3 is 15 residues long. This CDR3 reads CASSSLGGAHYEQYF. The CDR3 DNA reads TGCGCCAGCAGCTCCTTAGGGGGGGCACACTACGAGCAGTACTTC.

The gene calls are TRBV29-1 and TRBJ1-1; TRBD1 matches 7 bases. This CDR3 has 11 amino acids. Per germline, CDR1 SQVTM and CDR2 ANQGSEA. V was clipped by 4 bases and J by 7 bases; unmatched bases: 3. CDR3 in DNA: TGCAGCGTTGTGTCAGGGGGTGAAGCTTTCTTT. Translation: CSVVSGGEAFF. Based on the CDR3 plus reference TRBV29-1 and TRBJ1-1, the full variable domain is SAVISQKPSRDICQRGTSLTIQCQVDSQVTMMFWYRQQPGQSLTLIATANQGSEATYESGFVIDKFPISRPNLTFSTLTVSNMSPEDSSIYLCSVVSGGEAFFGQGTRLTVV.